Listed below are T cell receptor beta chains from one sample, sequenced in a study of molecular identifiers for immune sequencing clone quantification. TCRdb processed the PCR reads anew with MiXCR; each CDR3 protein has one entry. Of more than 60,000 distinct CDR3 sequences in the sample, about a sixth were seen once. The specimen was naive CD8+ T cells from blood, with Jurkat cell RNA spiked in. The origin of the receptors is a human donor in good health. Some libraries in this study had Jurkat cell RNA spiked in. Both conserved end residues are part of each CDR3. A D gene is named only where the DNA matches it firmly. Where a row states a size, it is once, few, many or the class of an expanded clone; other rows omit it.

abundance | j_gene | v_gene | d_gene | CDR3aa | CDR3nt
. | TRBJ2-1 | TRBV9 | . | CASSVRLQSSYNEQFF | TGTGCCAGCAGCGTAAGGCTTCAGAGCTCCTACAATGAGCAGTTCTTC
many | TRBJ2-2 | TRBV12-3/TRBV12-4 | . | CASSLGGTGELFF | TGTGCCAGCAGCTTAGGAGGAACCGGGGAGCTGTTTTTT
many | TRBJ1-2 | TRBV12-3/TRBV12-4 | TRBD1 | CASSFSGGNYGYTF | TGTGCCAGCAGTTTTTCAGGGGGGAACTATGGCTACACCTTC
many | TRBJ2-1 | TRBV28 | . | CASSPTARIYNEQFF | TGTGCCAGCAGCCCAACCGCCCGGATCTACAATGAGCAGTTCTTC
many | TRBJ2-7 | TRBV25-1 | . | CATLLGGEQYF | TGTGCCACCCTACTGGGGGGCGAGCAGTACTTC
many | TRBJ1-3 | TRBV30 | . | CAWSAGTSGNTIYF | TGTGCCTGGAGTGCCGGGACCTCTGGAAACACCATATATTTT
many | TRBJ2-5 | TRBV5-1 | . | CASSLDPNRAGEETQYF | TGCGCCAGCAGCTTGGACCCTAACAGGGCTGGGGAGGAGACCCAGTACTTC
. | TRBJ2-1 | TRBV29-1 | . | CSVVRLNEQFF | TGCAGCGTTGTCAGGTTAAATGAGCAGTTCTTC
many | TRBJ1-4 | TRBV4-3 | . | CASSQDMEDNEKLFF | TGCGCCAGCAGCCAAGATATGGAAGATAATGAAAAACTGTTTTTT
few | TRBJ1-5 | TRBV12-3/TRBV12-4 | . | CASSLSGYQPQHF | TGTGCCAGCAGTTTGTCAGGGTATCAGCCCCAGCATTTT
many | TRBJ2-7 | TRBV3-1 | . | CASSQVEGLIYEQYF | TGTGCCAGCAGCCAAGTTGAGGGTCTGATCTACGAGCAGTACTTC
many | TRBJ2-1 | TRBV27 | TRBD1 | CASSEQGFGEQFF | TGTGCCAGCAGTGAACAGGGGTTCGGTGAGCAGTTCTTC
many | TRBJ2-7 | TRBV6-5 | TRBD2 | CASSYSGSTDEQYF | TGTGCCAGCAGTTACAGCGGGAGCACGGACGAGCAGTACTTC
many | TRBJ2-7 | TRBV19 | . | CASSVYLSYEQYF | TGTGCCAGTTCGGTCTACCTCTCCTACGAGCAGTACTTC
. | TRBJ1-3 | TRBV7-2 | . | CASSLAGRSGRNTIYF | TGTGCCAGCAGCTTAGCGGGCAGGTCGGGCCGAAACACCATATATTTT
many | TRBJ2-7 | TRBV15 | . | CATSRVPRTEASYEQYF | TGTGCCACCAGCAGAGTGCCAAGGACTGAAGCCTCCTACGAGCAGTACTTC
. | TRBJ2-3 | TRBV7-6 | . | CARSPEGITSTDTQYF | TGTGCCAGGAGCCCAGAGGGGATTACCAGCACAGATACGCAGTATTTT
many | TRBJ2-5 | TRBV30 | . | CAWNRAVQETQYF | TGTGCCTGGAACAGGGCCGTCCAAGAGACCCAGTACTTC
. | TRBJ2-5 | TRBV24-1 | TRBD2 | CATSENPGGLSIQETQYF | TGTGCCACCAGTGAGAATCCGGGAGGCCTCAGTATTCAAGAGACCCAGTACTTC
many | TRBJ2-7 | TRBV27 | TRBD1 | CASSAGTGGSYEQYF | TGTGCCAGCAGTGCCGGGACAGGGGGATCCTACGAGCAGTACTTC
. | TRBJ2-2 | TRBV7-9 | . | CVSSLGTGELFF | TGTGTCAGCAGCTTGGGCACCGGGGAGCTGTTTTTT
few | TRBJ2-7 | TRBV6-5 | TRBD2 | CASSQGLAGLGFYEQYF | TGTGCCAGCAGCCAGGGACTAGCGGGGTTGGGTTTCTACGAGCAGTACTTC